Described below is a single TCR beta chain sequence and its context. This clone was picked up a small number of times. Its antigen is still unknown. The input lacks base qualities; no much larger clone sits a single base away. The cohort comprised some 680 healthy bone marrow donors. At the time of sampling, all cohort members were nominally healthy, though unrecorded immune exposures were likely present. The donor was CMV seropositive and belonged to the group of over 250 seropositive cohort members. A peripheral blood sample was collected from each donor, and TCR beta sequencing was performed on peripheral blood mononuclear cells. Genomic DNA was extracted from the blood cell samples with the Qiagen DNeasy Blood Extraction Kit. Libraries were constructed by the immunoSEQ multiplex PCR assay. The multiplex PCR relied on a mix of 60 forward primers for TCR Vbeta segments and 13 reverse primers for TCR Jbeta segments. Amplification of the CDR3 region of rearranged TCR beta genes was performed with a multiplex PCR assay on genomic DNA. The amplified TCR beta libraries were sequenced on the Illumina HiSeq System as 87-base-pair reads. From the authors' description of their analysis: A later analysis counted about 82 million unique TCR beta chains across the 500 to 850 repertoires, and 9 million to 14 million of these chains were shared by at least two donors. Raw reads were error-corrected and collapsed into unique sequences by a nearest-neighbor algorithm in which closely related sequences were merged to remove PCR and sequencing errors. V, D and J gene segments were assigned by aligning CDR3 sequences to IMGT reference sequences. For a sequence to be retained, a match of at least six nucleotides was required to both a V gene segment and a J gene segment. Rearrangements were called productive when the CDR3 lacked stop codons and stayed in frame with V and J; all others were non-productive. Following IMGT convention, CDR3 was defined as the stretch from the second conserved V-encoded cysteine to the conserved J-encoded phenylalanine. In an earlier analysis of roughly 580 of the donors, sequences lacking an unambiguous match to a single V gene segment were excluded. In an earlier analysis of 450 to 700 of the donors, V segments were called functional above 56.7% productive rearrangements and were called segregating when the between-donor standard deviation exceeded 5%. To diagnose cytomegalovirus status from the catalog of TCR beta chain sequences, a statistical classification framework was built. In a later analysis, TCR nucleotide sequences were compared against IMGT/GENE-DB human TR gene sequences so that V and J genes could be assigned. In a later analysis, CDR3 sequences and most-parsimonious VDJ recombination scenarios were assigned using the TCRdist pipeline. In a later analysis, every TCR beta chain was defined by the combination of its CDR3 amino acid sequence and its V-gene family, and reads without a unique V-gene family were dropped. In a later analysis, 450 to 600 highly shared, low-generation-probability nucleotide sequences were removed to address suspected cross-contamination and a sequencing artifact. A later analysis calculated a clonal expansion index for each public chain from normalized within-repertoire ranks of inferred template counts. In a later analysis, generation probabilities were computed with a VDJ recombination model fitted to out-of-frame rearrangements, and the resulting probabilities were checked against IGoR. In a later analysis, hypergeometric tests were used to score TCR-TCR, TCR-HLA and TCR-CMV co-occurrence, with a repertoire-size bias correction applied to TCR pairs. False discovery rates were estimated in a later analysis by permuting HLA or CMV assignments 20 times. In a later analysis, co-occurring TCRs were grouped using DBSCAN, with TCRdist sequence similarity added in when clustering inside HLA-allele-positive subsets. For co-occurrence clustering, repertoires with fewer than 30,000 or more than 120,000 public chains were excluded, along with a handful of repertoires with anomalous nucleotide sharing. Sourced from immuneACCESS, this table was stored by TCRdb with only in-frame sequences that have V and J called. A share of the clones is absent; for the studies checked, an unresolved V gene accounts for under half, and the remainder has no known explanation. That table supplies the V and J calls and clone size; D and trimming were determined from the DNA. This sample holds around 140,000 clones; under 10% were observed only once. 5.5% to 8% of the sample goes to the ten largest clones.

The source of the sample is a study of cytomegalovirus exposure and HLA in healthy donors (dated by TCRdb to about 2017). Study-level background: An earlier analysis of several hundred of the donors reported about 250 Gb of sequence data and 100 million to 130 million unique TCR beta sequences from about 200 million T cells. An early release that covered around 590 HLA-typed donors contained approximately 300 gigabases of sequencing data and approximately 85 million unique TCR sequences. Of the roughly 430 genotyped donors, around 81% fell in the genetic ancestry cluster associated with self-reported Caucasian donors. The study was designed to test whether signatures of past pathogen exposure could be identified by cataloging public T cell receptors. The study profiled the T cell repertoires of under 700 subjects by immunosequencing and related them to cytomegalovirus serostatus. Besides the first cohort of around 670 subjects, a separate validation cohort made up of 90 to 150 different subjects was used. To predict cytomegalovirus infection status, the study combined high-throughput TCR immunosequencing, statistical association of individual TCRs with disease status, and machine learning. A later analysis re-analyzed previously published TCR beta repertoires from 660 or so donors and added high-resolution HLA genotyping to study TCR occurrence patterns. In the later analysis, no new phenotypic data were used to find candidate immune exposures; instead, reliance was placed on TCR beta sequences and their occurrence across donors. An earlier analysis of fewer than 750 of the donors used high-throughput TCR beta sequencing to judge whether each TCR beta V gene segment behaved as functional or pseudogenic. Alongside the repertoire data, information on donor age, sex, ethnicity and CMV serostatus was compiled. Genome-wide SNP genotypes for about 65% of the 666 donors were used in a later genetic analysis, which treated that subset as a discovery cohort. Every discovery cohort repertoire had been produced on one sequencing platform. Both class I and class II loci were covered by HLA typing, at four-digit resolution. The number of donors typed differed by locus, with 629-630 for A, B, C, DRB1 and DQB1, 522 for DQA1, 600 to 610 for DPA1, and 400 to 490 for DPB1. Several DR-DQ haplotypes were treated as single units for association and clustering because of strong linkage in the cohort. Among about 400 genotyped donors of the cohort, an average of about 240,000 unique TCR beta nucleotide sequences was sequenced per donor, of which about 18% were non-productive. What the authors observed across the whole study: The study gave a list of 150 to 200 TCR beta chains associated with cytomegalovirus. In a later analysis, HLA-associated TCR beta chains showed more clonal expansion and lower generation probabilities than non-associated chains that were equally common. Sequencing depth was assumed to be roughly uniform across donors in the presence/absence analyses, though that assumption may not hold. A further reported finding was that TCR beta sequences accurately predicted the HLA-A and HLA-B alleles for most subjects in the first cohort. A cluster of highly shared sequence variants was judged likely to represent a technical artifact of the sequencing pipeline. A later genetic analysis reported fewer N-insertions in productive TCRs among donors in an Asian-associated ancestry cluster than the roughly 620-donor mean. Because some donors lacked HLA typing at each locus, the association tests relied only on the typed subset. Immune exposure information for the cohort was limited to CMV serostatus. Three of the identified cytomegalovirus-associated TCR beta chains were confirmed in vitro to be specific for cytomegalovirus antigens. A later analysis found that most CMV-associated TCR beta chains appeared HLA-restricted, with HLA associations seemingly driven largely by CMV exposure. At a false discovery rate of 0.05, a later analysis linked 15,000 to 20,000 TCR beta sequences to specific HLA alleles. The classifier was reported to diagnose cytomegalovirus status with high specificity and sensitivity in both the original and validation cohorts. Most TCR sequences were seen in very few donors, while some public TCRs were found in many individuals. According to the authors, the approach could potentially be generalized to other disease states and immunological phenotypes. In this cohort, only TCR beta chains were sequenced, and detectable features were limited by the absence of alpha or paired-chain data. Around 16 rarely observed V segments, including chromosome 9 orphons, were excluded from the earlier analysis of approximately 500 of the donors because counts were too low. Correlated functional status among segregating V segments might reflect linkage disequilibrium, but an unknown experimental factor could not be ruled out. An earlier analysis of approximately 500 of the donors showed that most TCR beta V segments appeared in productive rearrangements either about 90% or about 30% of the time, which broadly matched IMGT annotations. Strong co-occurrence of HLA alleles, especially DR and DQ, made assigning TCR associations to individual alleles difficult. An association between a missense DCLRE1C variant and V-gene and J-gene trimming of TCR beta chains was found in a later genetic analysis and replicated in an independent cohort. Several of the top co-occurrence clusters appeared to be linked to parvovirus B19, influenza, CMV and Epstein-Barr virus, according to a later analysis. In a later analysis, the rate of TCR association differed among HLA loci, with DRB1 alleles having the most associated TCRs and HLA-C alleles having the fewest.

This receptor was identified in a middle-aged woman in good health and CMV-seropositive. The sequenced sample consisted of PBMCs.

The CDR3 in this case is CASSWGQAATNEKLFF. The nucleotide sequence reads TGCGCCAGCAGCTGGGGACAGGCCGCAACTAATGAAAAACTGTTTTTT. The V gene is TRBV5-1 and the J gene is TRBJ1-4, with 8 middle bases fitting TRBD1. The germline V gene encodes CDR1 SGHRS and CDR2 YFSETQ. V has 3 bases trimmed and J has 0 bases trimmed; junction bases matching no gene number 4. CDR3 length: 16 amino acids, cysteine to phenylalanine. The sequence is cut down to CDR3 DNA, 48 bases in frame from base 1. The full variable domain, completed from the reference TRBV5-1 and TRBJ1-4 proteins outside the CDR3, reads KAGVTQTPRYLIKTRGQQVTLSCSPISGHRSVSWYQQTPGQGLQFLFEYFSETQRNKGNFPGRFSGRQFSNSRSEMNVSTLELGDSALYLCASSWGQAATNEKLFFGSGTQLSVL.